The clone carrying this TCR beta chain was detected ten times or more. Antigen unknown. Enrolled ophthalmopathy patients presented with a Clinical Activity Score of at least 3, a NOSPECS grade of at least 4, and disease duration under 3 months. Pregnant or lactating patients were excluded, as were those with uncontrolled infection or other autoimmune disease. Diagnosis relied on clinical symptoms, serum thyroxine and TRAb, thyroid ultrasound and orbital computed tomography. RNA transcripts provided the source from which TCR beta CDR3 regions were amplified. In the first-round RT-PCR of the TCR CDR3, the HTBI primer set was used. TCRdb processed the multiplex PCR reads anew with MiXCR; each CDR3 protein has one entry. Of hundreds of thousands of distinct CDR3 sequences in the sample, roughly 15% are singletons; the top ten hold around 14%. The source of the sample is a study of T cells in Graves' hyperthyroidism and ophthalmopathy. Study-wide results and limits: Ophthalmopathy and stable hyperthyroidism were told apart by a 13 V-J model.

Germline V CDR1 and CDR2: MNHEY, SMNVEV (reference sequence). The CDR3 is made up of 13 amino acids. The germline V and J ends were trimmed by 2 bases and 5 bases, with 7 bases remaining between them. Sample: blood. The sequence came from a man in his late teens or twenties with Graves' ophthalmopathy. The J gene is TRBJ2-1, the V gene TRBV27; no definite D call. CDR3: CASSLPENNEQFF. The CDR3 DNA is TGTGCCAGCAGTTTACCCGAAAACAATGAGCAGTTCTTC.